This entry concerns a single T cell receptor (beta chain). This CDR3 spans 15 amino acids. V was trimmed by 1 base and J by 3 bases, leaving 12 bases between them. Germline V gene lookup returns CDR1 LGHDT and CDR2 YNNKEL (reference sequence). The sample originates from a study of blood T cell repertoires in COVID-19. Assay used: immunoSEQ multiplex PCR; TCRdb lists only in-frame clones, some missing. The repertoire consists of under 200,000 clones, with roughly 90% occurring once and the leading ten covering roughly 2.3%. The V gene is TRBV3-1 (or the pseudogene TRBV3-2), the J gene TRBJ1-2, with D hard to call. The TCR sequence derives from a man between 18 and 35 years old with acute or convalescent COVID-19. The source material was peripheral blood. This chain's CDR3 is CASSQAGEGYYGYTF. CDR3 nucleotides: TGTGCCAGCAGCCAAGCCGGGGAGGGCTACTATGGCTACACCTTC.